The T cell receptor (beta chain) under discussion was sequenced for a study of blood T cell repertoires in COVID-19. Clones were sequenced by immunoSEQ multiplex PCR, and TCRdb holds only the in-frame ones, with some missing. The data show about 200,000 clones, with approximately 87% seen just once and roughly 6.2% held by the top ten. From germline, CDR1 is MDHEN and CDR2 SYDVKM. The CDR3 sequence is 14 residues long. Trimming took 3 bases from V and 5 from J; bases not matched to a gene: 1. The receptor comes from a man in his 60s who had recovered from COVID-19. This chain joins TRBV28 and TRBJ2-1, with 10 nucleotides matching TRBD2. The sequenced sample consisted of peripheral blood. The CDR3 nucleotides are TGTGCCAGCAGTTTTGGACTAGCGGACAATGAGCAGTTCTTC. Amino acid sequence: CASSFGLADNEQFF.